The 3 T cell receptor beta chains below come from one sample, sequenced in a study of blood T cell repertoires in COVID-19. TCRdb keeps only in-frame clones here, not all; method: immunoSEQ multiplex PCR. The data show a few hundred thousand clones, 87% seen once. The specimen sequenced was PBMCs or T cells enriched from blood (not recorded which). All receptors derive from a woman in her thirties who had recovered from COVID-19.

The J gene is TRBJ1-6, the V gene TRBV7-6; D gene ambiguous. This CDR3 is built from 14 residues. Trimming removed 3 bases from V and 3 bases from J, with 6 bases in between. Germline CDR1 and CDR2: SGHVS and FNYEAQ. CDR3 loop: CASSLEIYNSPLHF. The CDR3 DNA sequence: TGTGCCAGCAGCTTGGAGATCTATAATTCACCCCTCCACTTT.

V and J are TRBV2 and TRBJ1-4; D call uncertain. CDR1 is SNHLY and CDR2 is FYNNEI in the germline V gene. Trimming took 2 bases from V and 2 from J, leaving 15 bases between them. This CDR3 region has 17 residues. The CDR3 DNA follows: TGTGCCAGCAGTGAATTGAGGCTGGTCACGACTAATGAAAAACTGTTTTTT. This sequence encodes CASSELRLVTTNEKLFF.

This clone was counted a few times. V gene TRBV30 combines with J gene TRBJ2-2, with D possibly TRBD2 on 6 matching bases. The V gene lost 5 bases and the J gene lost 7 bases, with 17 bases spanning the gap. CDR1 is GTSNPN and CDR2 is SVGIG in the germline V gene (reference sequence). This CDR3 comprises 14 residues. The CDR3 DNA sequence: TGTGCCTGGCGCAGGATTGGGGGAGGCGGGGAGCTGTTTTTT. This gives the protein CAWRRIGGGGELFF.